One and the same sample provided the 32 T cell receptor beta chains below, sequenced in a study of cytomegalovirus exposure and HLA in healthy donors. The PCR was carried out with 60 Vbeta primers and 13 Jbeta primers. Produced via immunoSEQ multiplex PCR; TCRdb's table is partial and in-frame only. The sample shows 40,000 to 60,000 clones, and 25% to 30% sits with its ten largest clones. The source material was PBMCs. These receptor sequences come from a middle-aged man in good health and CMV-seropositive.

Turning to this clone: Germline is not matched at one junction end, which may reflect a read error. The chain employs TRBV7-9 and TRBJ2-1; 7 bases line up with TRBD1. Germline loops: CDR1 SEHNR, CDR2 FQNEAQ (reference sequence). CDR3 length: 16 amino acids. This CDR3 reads CASSQETGSKGNEQLF. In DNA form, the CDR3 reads TGTGCCAGCAGCCAAGAGACAGGGAGTAAAGGCAATGAGCAGCTCTTC.

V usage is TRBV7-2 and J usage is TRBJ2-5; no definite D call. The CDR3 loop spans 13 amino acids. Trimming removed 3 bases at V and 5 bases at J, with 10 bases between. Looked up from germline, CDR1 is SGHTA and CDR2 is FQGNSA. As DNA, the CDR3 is TGTGCCAGCAGCTTCGCCGGTTCGGAGACCCAGTACTTC. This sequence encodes CASSFAGSETQYF.

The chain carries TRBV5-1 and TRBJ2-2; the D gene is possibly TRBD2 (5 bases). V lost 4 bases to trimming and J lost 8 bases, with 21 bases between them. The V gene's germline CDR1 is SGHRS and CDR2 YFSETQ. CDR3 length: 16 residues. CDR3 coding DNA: TGCGCCAGCAGCCCGACTACCCCGGGGATGGGTGGGGAGCTGTTTTTT. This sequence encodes CASSPTTPGMGGELFF.

DNA for the CDR3: TGTGCCAGCAGCCACTTTGGAAGTCGGGGAAGTCGGGCAACTAATGAAAAACTGTTTTTT. Its protein is CASSHFGSRGSRATNEKLFF. The V gene is TRBV5-8, the J gene TRBJ1-4; D gene unclear. V was clipped by 4 bases and J by 0 bases, with 25 bases between them. This CDR3 has 20 amino acids. Germline V gene data show CDR1 as SGHTS and CDR2 as YDEGEE.

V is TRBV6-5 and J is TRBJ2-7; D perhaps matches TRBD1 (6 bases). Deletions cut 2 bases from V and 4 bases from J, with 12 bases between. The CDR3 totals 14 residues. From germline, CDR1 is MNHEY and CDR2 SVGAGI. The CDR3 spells CASSYTRDIYEQYF. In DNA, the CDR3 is TGTGCCAGCAGTTACACCCGGGACATTTACGAGCAGTACTTC.

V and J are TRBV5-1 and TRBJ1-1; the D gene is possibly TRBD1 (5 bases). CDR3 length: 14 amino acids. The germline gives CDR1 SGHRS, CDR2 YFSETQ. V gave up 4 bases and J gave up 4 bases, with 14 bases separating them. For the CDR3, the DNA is TGCGCCAGCAGCCTGAACGCGGGGGGCACTGAAGCTTTCTTT. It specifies CASSLNAGGTEAFF.

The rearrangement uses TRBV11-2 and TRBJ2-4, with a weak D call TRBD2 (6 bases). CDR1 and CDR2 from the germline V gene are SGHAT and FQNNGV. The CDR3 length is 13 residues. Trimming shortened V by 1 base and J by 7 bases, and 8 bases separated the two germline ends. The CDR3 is CASSLVEGNIQYF. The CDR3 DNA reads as TGTGCCAGCAGCTTAGTGGAGGGGAACATTCAGTACTTC.

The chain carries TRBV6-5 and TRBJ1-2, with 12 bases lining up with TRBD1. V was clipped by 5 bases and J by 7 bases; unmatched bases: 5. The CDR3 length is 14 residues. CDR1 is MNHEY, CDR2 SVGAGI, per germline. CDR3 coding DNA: TGTGCCAGCAGTAGGGACAGGGGGCCGGGTGGCTACACCTTC. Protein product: CASSRDRGPGGYTF.

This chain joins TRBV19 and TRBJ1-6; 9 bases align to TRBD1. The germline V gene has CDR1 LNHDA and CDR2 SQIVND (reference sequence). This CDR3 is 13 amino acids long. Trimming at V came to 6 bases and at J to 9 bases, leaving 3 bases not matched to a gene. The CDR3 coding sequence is TGTGCCAGTAGCGAGACAGGGGGTTCACCCCTCCACTTT. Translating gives CASSETGGSPLHF.

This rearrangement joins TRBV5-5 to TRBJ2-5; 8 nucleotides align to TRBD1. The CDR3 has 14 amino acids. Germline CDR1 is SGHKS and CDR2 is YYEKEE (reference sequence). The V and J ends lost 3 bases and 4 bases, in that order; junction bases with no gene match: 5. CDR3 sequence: CASSSNTGGETQYF. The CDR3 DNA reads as TGTGCCAGCAGCTCAAATACAGGGGGAGAGACCCAGTACTTC. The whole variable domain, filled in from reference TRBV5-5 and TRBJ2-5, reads DAGVTQSPTHLIKTRGQQVTLRCSPISGHKSVSWYQQVLGQGPQFIFQYYEKEERGRGNFPDRFSARQFPNYSSELNVNALLLGDSALYLCASSSNTGGETQYFGPGTRLLVL.

The CDR3 here is CASSSGGEPPQHF. The CDR3 DNA sequence: TGTGCCAGCAGTTCGGGGGGCGAACCGCCCCAGCATTTT. V and J are TRBV6-5 and TRBJ1-5; tentative D call: TRBD1 (6 bases). V gave up 4 bases and J gave up 9 bases, with 13 bases separating them. Germline CDR1 MNHEY, CDR2 SVGAGI. The CDR3 length is 13 residues.

Here the CDR3 DNA reads TGTGCCAGCAGCCCCGGGGGAGGCTCGGGCGAGCAGTACTTC. Its translation: CASSPGGGSGEQYF. V is TRBV6-5 and J is TRBJ2-7; possibly TRBD2 for D (6 bases). CDR1 and CDR2 (germline): MNHEY, SVGAGI. The ends were cut back, 6 bases at V and 6 bases at J, with 18 bases in the middle. CDR3 length equals 14 residues.

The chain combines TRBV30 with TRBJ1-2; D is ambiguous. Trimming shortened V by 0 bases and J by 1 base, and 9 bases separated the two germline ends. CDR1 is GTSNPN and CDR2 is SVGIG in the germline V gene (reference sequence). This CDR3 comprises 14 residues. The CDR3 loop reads CAWSVRGSNYGYTF. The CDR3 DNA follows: TGTGCCTGGAGTGTACGTGGCAGTAACTATGGCTACACCTTC.

This chain's CDR3 is CASSLGPGGVSSYNEQFF. The CDR3 coding sequence is TGTGCCAGCAGCTTGGGCCCAGGGGGCGTAAGCTCCTACAATGAGCAGTTCTTC. The chain is built from TRBV5-4 and TRBJ2-1, with 8 bases aligning to TRBD1. Germline CDR1 is SGHNT and CDR2 is YYREEE (reference sequence). CDR3 length: 18 amino acids. V lost 0 bases, J lost 0 bases, and 8 bases stayed unmatched. Full variable domain (remainder filled in from reference TRBV5-4 and TRBJ2-1): ETGVTQSPTHLIKTRGQQVTLRCSSQSGHNTVSWYQQALGQGPQFIFQYYREEENGRGNFPPRFSGLQFPNYSSELNVNALELDDSALYLCASSLGPGGVSSYNEQFFGPGTRLTVL.

For the CDR3, the DNA is TGTGCCAGCAGTTACGAAGCGGACAGCTCCTACGAGCAGTACTTC. The encoded protein is CASSYEADSSYEQYF. The chain is built from TRBV6-5 and TRBJ2-7, with D possibly TRBD1 on 6 matching bases. The CDR3 runs 15 residues. V was cut by 2 bases and J by 0 bases, with 11 bases left in between. CDR1 and CDR2 (germline): MNHEY, SVGAGI.

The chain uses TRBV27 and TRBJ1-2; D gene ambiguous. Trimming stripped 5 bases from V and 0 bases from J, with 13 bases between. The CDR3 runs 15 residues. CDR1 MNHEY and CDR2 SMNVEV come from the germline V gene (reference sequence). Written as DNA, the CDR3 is TGTGCCAGCAGTCCGACGGGGTACCCTAACTATGGCTACACCTTC. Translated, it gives CASSPTGYPNYGYTF.

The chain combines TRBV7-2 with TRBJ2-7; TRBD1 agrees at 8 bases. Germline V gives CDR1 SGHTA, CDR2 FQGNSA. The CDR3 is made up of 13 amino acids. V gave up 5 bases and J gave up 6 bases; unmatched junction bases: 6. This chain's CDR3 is CASSPWTGIEQYF. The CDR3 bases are TGTGCCAGCAGCCCGTGGACAGGGATCGAGCAGTACTTC.

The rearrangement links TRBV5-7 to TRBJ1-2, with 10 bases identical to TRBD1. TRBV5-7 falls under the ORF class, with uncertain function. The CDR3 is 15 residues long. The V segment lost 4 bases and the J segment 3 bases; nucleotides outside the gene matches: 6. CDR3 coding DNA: TGTGCCAGCAGCAGGAGGACAGGGGGGGACTATGGCTACACCTTC. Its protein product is CASSRRTGGDYGYTF.

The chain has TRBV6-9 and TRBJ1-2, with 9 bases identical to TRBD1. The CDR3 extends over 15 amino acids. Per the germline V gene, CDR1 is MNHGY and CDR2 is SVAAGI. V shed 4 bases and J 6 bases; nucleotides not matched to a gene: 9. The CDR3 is CASSSVRDRDHGYTF. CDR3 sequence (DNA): TGTGCCAGCAGTTCCGTCCGGGACAGGGATCATGGCTACACCTTC.

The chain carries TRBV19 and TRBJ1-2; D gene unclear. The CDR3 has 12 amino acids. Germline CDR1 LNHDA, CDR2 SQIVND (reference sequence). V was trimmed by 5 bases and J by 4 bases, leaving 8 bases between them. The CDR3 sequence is CASSPLGYGYTF. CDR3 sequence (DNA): TGTGCCAGTAGTCCGCTCGGCTATGGCTACACCTTC.

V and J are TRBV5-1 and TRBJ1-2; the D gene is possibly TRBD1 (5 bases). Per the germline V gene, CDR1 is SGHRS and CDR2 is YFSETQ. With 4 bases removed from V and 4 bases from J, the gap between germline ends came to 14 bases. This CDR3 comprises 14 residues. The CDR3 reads CASSPTGGIYGYTF. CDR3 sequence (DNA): TGCGCCAGCAGCCCGACGGGGGGAATCTATGGCTACACCTTC.

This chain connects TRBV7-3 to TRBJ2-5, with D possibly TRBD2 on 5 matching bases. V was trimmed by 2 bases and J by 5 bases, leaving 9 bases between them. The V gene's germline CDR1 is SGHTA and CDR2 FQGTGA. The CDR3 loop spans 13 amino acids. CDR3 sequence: CASSLFPGETQYF. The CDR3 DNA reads TGTGCCAGCAGCTTATTCCCGGGGGAGACCCAGTACTTC. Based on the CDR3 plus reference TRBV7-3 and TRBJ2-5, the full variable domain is GAGVSQTPSNKVTEKGKYVELRCDPISGHTALYWYRQSLGQGPEFLIYFQGTGAADDSGLPNDRFFAVRPEGSVSTLKIQRTERGDSAVYLCASSLFPGETQYFGPGTRLLVL.

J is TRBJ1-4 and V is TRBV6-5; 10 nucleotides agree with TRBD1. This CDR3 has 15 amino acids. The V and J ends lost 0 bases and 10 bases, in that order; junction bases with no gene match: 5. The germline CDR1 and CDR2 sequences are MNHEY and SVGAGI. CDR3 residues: CASSYSTGGRGKLFF. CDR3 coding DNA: TGTGCCAGCAGTTACTCGACAGGGGGCAGAGGAAAACTGTTTTTT.

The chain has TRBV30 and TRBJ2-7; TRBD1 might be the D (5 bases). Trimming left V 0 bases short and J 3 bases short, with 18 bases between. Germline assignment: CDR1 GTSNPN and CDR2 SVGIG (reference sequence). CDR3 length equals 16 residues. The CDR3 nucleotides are TGTGCCTGGAGTGTCTCAAATCTCGACAGTAGCTACGAGCAGTACTTC. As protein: CAWSVSNLDSSYEQYF.

The CDR3 nucleotides read TGCGCCAGCAGCCAGACAGGGCTTAATTCACCCCTCCACTTT. As protein: CASSQTGLNSPLHF. V gene TRBV5-1 combines with J gene TRBJ1-6, with 7 bases fitting TRBD1. CDR3 length: 14 amino acids. Germline CDR1 is SGHRS and CDR2 is YFSETQ. The V segment lost 4 bases and the J segment 6 bases; nucleotides outside the gene matches: 4.

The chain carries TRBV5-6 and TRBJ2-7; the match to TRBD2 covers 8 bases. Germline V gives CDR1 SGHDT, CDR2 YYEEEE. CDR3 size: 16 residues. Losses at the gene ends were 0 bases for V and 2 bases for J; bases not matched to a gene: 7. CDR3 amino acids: CASSLAPSGYAYEQYF. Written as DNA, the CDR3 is TGTGCCAGCAGCTTGGCCCCTAGCGGGTATGCCTACGAGCAGTACTTC.

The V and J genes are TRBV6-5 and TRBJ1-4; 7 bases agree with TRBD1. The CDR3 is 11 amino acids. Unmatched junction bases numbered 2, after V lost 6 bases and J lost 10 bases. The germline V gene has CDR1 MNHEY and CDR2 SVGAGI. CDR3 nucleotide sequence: TGTGCCAGCAGCTCAGGGGGAAAACTGTTTTTT. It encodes CASSSGGKLFF.

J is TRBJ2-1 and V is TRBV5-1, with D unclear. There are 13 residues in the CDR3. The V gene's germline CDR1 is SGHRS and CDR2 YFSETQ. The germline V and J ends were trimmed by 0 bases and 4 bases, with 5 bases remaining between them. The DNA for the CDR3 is TGCGCCAGCAGCTTGGACGGGTACAATGAGCAGTTCTTC. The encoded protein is CASSLDGYNEQFF.

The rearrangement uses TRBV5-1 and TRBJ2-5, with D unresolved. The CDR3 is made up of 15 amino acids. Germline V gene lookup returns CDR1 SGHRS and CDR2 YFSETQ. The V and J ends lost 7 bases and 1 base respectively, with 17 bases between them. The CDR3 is CASSLGLAGQETQYF. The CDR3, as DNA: TGCGCCAGCTCTCTGGGCTTGGCAGGCCAAGAGACCCAGTACTTC.

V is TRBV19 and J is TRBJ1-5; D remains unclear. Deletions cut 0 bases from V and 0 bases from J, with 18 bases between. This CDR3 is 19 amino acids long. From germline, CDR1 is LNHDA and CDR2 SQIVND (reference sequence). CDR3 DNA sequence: TGTGCCAGTAGTATAGATATCGCGGGTTCCCATTATAGCAATCAGCCCCAGCATTTT. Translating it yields CASSIDIAGSHYSNQPQHF.

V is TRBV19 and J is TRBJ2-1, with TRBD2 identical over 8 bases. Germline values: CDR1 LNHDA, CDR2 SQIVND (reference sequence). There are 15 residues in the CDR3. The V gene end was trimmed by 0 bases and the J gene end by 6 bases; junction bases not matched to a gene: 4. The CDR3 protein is CASSIEGRGANEQFF. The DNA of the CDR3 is TGTGCCAGTAGTATAGAAGGGCGGGGGGCCAATGAGCAGTTCTTC.

Here the CDR3 reads CASSLERGQTGLEAFF. Here the CDR3 DNA reads TGTGCCAGCAGCTTAGAGAGGGGACAGACGGGGCTTGAAGCTTTCTTT. The chain is built from TRBV11-1 and TRBJ1-1; 7 bases are a match to TRBD1. The CDR3 is made up of 16 amino acids. The germline V gene encodes CDR1 SGHAT and CDR2 FQDESV (reference sequence). Trimming cost V 1 base and J 7 bases; bases outside gene matches: 12.